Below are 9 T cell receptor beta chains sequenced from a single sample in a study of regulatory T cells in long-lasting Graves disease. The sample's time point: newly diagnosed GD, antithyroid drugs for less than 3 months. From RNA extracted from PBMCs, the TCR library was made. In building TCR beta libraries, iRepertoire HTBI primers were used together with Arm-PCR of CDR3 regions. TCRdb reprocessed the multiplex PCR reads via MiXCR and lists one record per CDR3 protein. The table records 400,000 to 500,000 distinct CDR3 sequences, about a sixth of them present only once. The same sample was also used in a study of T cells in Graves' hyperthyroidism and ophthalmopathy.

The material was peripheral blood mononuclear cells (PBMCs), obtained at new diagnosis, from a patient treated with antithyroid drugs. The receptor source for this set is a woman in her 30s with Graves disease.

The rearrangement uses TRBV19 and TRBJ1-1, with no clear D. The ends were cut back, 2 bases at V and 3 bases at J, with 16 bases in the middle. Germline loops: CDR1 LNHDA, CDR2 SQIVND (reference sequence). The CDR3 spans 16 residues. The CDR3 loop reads CASSIKSYEGDTEAFF. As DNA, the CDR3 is TGTGCCAGTAGTATAAAGTCATACGAAGGTGACACTGAAGCTTTCTTT. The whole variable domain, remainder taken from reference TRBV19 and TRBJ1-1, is DGGITQSPKYLFRKEGQNVTLSCEQNLNHDAMYWYRQDPGQGLRLIYYSQIVNDFQKGDIAEGYSVSREKKESFPLTVTSAQKNPTAFYLCASSIKSYEGDTEAFFGQGTRLTVV.

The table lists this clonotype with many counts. CDR3 amino acids: CASSPQTDVPLHF. As DNA, the CDR3 is TGTGCCAGCTCACCTCAGACAGATGTACCCCTCCACTTT. The gene calls are TRBV18 and TRBJ1-6; D may be TRBD1 (5 bases). V lost 3 bases and J lost 12, with 12 bases in between. Germline loops: CDR1 KGHSH, CDR2 LQKENI. The CDR3 is made up of 13 amino acids.

CDR3 region: CATSRGGQLGRQPQHF. The CDR3 region has the DNA TGTGCCACCAGCAGAGGGGGACAGCTAGGGCGTCAGCCCCAGCATTTT. This chain joins TRBV15 and TRBJ1-5; 7 bases match TRBD1. The V segment lost 1 base and the J segment 6 bases; nucleotides outside the gene matches: 9. The CDR3 loop spans 16 amino acids. CDR1 is LNHNV and CDR2 is YYDKDF in the germline V gene (reference sequence).

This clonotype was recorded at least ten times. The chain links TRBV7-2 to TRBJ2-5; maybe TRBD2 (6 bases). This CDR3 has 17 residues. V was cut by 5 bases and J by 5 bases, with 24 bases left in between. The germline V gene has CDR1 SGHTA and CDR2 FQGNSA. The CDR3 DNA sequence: TGTGCCAGCAGCCTCTTTCCCCGGGGCCCAAGCGGGGAGACCCAGTACTTC. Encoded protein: CASSLFPRGPSGETQYF.

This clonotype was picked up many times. The chain's CDR3 is CASSPSDGYTF. The CDR3 region has the DNA TGTGCCAGCAGTCCGTCAGATGGCTACACCTTC. The chain couples TRBV12-3 or TRBV12-4 to TRBJ1-2; D is ambiguous. The CDR3 sequence is 11 residues long. With 5 bases removed from V and 6 bases from J, the gap between germline ends came to 7 bases.

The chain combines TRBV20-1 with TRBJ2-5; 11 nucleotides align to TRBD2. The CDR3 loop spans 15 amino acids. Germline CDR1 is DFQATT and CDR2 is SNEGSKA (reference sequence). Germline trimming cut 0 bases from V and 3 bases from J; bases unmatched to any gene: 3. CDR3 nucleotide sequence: TGCAGTGCTAGAGATGGGACTAGCGGAGAAGAGACCCAGTACTTC. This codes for CSARDGTSGEETQYF.

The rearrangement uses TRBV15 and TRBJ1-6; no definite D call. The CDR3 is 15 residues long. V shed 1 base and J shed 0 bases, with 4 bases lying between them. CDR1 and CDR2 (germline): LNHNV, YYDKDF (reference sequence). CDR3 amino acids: CATSRGSSYNSPLHF. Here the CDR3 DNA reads TGTGCCACCAGCAGAGGGAGCTCCTATAATTCACCCCTCCACTTT.

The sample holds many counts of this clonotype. The CDR3 nucleotides read TGTGCCAGTAGTCCGACTAGCGGGCGAGGTAATGAGCAGTTCTTC. This gives the protein CASSPTSGRGNEQFF. This sequence joins TRBV19 and TRBJ2-1; 10 nucleotides align to TRBD2. J gave up 7 bases and V 5 bases, and 8 bases lay outside the gene matches. CDR1 is LNHDA and CDR2 is SQIVND in the germline V gene (reference sequence). CDR3 size: 15 residues.

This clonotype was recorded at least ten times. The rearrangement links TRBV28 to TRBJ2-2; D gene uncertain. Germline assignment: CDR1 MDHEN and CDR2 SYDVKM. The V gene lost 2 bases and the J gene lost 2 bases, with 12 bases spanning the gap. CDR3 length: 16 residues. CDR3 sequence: CASSLPGPGNTGELFF. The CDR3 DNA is TGTGCCAGCAGTTTACCCGGACCGGGTAACACCGGGGAGCTGTTTTTT.